These 28 T cell receptor beta chains originate from one sample sequenced in a study of T cells in Graves' hyperthyroidism and ophthalmopathy. The CDR3 regions of TCR beta were amplified from RNA transcripts. When the TCR CDR3 underwent first-round RT-PCR, the HTBI primer set was used. Each CDR3 protein gets one entry after TCRdb re-called the multiplex PCR reads with MiXCR. The sample includes about 600,000 distinct CDR3 sequences, around 15% seen only once; the top ten take roughly an eighth. What was sequenced was blood. These receptors were collected from a woman aged 45-59 years with Graves' ophthalmopathy.

Ten or more counts support this clonotype. The rearrangement uses TRBV6-2 or TRBV6-3 and TRBJ2-2; perhaps TRBD2 as D (6 bases). There are 13 residues in the CDR3. The germline V and J ends were trimmed by 6 bases and 5 bases, with 10 bases remaining between them. Germline V lookup: CDR1 MNHEY, CDR2 SVGEGT. CDR3 sequence: CASRPGDTGELFF. CDR3 DNA: TGTGCCAGCAGGCCGGGGGATACCGGGGAGCTGTTTTTT.

The rearrangement uses TRBV6-1 and TRBJ2-7; D perhaps matches TRBD2 (5 bases). There are 13 residues in the CDR3. V was cut by 6 bases and J by 6 bases, with 15 bases left in between. The germline CDR1 and CDR2 sequences are MNHNS and SASEGT. This CDR3 is CASSLGNQAEQYF. CDR3 coding DNA: TGTGCCAGCAGCCTCGGGAACCAAGCCGAGCAGTACTTC.

This clonotype appeared a few times. The chain has TRBV2 and TRBJ1-1; possibly TRBD1 for D (5 bases). Germline lookup yields CDR1 SNHLY and CDR2 FYNNEI. Between the trimmed V and J ends, which lost 3 bases and 5 bases, there was a span of 10 bases. The CDR3 covers 13 residues. This CDR3 is CASSDGAGTEAFF. In DNA, the CDR3 is TGTGCCAGCAGTGACGGGGCAGGTACTGAAGCTTTCTTT.

This clonotype was counted at least ten times. The chain carries TRBV20-1 and TRBJ2-7, with D unclear. Trimming stripped 3 bases from V and 4 bases from J, with 13 bases between. The CDR3 has 13 residues. Germline V gives CDR1 DFQATT, CDR2 SNEGSKA (reference sequence). CDR3 bases: TGCAGTGCTAGTTTCGCCAGATATTACGAGCAGTACTTC. As protein: CSASFARYYEQYF.

This clonotype was seen repeatedly, ten times or more. The chain joins TRBV5-5 to TRBJ2-3; 8 nucleotides agree with TRBD2. The CDR3 is made up of 17 amino acids. Germline CDR1 SGHKS, CDR2 YYEKEE (reference sequence). V was pared by 1 base and J by 0 bases, with 7 bases of the junction left unmatched. The CDR3 loop is CASSLWSSGASTDTQYF. In DNA form, the CDR3 reads TGTGCCAGCAGCTTGTGGAGTAGCGGGGCTAGCACAGATACGCAGTATTTT.

The chain uses TRBV10-3 and TRBJ2-2, with 11 nucleotides matching TRBD2. Germline CDR1 reads ENHRY; CDR2 reads SYGVKD. V shed 8 bases, J shed 2 bases, and the junction held 13 bases outside the gene matches. This CDR3 comprises 18 residues. The CDR3 nucleotides read TGTGCCATCCGGCGGGAACTAGCGGGAGTTCCAAACACCGGGGAGCTGTTTTTT. It is translated as CAIRRELAGVPNTGELFF.

The chain joins TRBV20-1 to TRBJ2-7, with 7 bases identical to TRBD1. CDR3 size: 14 residues. Germline lookup yields CDR1 DFQATT and CDR2 SNEGSKA (reference sequence). V was clipped by 5 bases and J by 2 bases; unmatched bases: 9. CDR3 amino acids: CSAEDRVIAYEQYF. DNA for the CDR3: TGCAGTGCTGAAGACAGGGTTATTGCCTACGAGCAGTACTTC.

This chain joins TRBV28 and TRBJ1-5; 10 positions match TRBD1. Germline V lookup: CDR1 MDHEN, CDR2 SYDVKM. CDR3 length equals 19 residues. V shed 6 bases, J shed 4 bases, and the junction held 18 bases outside the gene matches. Written as DNA, the CDR3 is TGTGCCAGCAGCCCGGGACAGGGGATTGTGGCCTTGGTGAATCAGCCCCAGCATTTT. This gives the protein CASSPGQGIVALVNQPQHF.

The chain employs TRBV19 and TRBJ1-2; D remains unclear. This CDR3 region has 14 residues. The V end lost 8 bases, the J end lost 4 bases, and 17 bases lay between the germline ends. Germline CDR1 and CDR2: LNHDA and SQIVND (reference sequence). The CDR3 is CASSNPPDVYGYTF. The CDR3 DNA reads as TGTGCCAGTTCAAACCCCCCGGACGTCTATGGCTACACCTTC.

At least ten counts were recorded for this clonotype. The rearrangement links TRBV20-1 to TRBJ2-4; possibly TRBD2 for D (6 bases). The CDR3 runs to 12 residues. Germline CDR1 DFQATT, CDR2 SNEGSKA (reference sequence). The ends were cut back, 6 bases at V and 6 bases at J, with 12 bases in the middle. CDR3 region: CSARGLGNIQYF. The CDR3 DNA is TGCAGTGCGAGGGGACTTGGAAACATTCAGTACTTC.

This clonotype was detected only once. The CDR3 here is CASRGPGTGGSGVLYGYTF. The CDR3 DNA is TGTGCCAGCAGGGGTCCCGGGACAGGGGGCTCTGGGGTCCTCTATGGCTACACCTTC. V gene TRBV2 combines with J gene TRBJ1-2; 12 bases match TRBD1. This CDR3 contains 19 residues. J was trimmed by 4 bases and V by 6 bases; bases with no gene match: 18. CDR1 is SNHLY and CDR2 is FYNNEI in the germline V gene.

The chain is built from TRBV28 and TRBJ2-1; D possibly corresponds to TRBD1 (6 bases). The germline gives CDR1 MDHEN, CDR2 SYDVKM. The length of the CDR3 is 15 residues. V lost 0 bases and J lost 5, with 11 bases in between. DNA for the CDR3: TGTGCCAGCAGTTTATGGACAGGAACAAACAATGAGCAGTTCTTC. Its protein product is CASSLWTGTNNEQFF. Full variable domain (outside the CDR3, taken from reference TRBV28 and TRBJ2-1): DVKVTQSSRYLVKRTGEKVFLECVQDMDHENMFWYRQDPGLGLRLIYFSYDVKMKEKGDIPEGYSVSREKKERFSLILESASTNQTSMYLCASSLWTGTNNEQFFGPGTRLTVL.

This clonotype was seen at least ten times. V usage is TRBV28 and J usage is TRBJ2-2; D call uncertain. The CDR3 has 12 residues. Trimming took 7 bases from V and 6 from J, leaving 9 bases between them. Germline loops: CDR1 MDHEN, CDR2 SYDVKM. CDR3 sequence reads: CASTDSAGELFF. DNA of the CDR3: TGTGCCAGCACCGATTCGGCCGGGGAGCTGTTTTTT.

In this sample, this clonotype turned up many times. The chain links TRBV28 to TRBJ2-3, with D possibly matching TRBD2 (5 bases). The CDR3 runs to 17 residues. The germline gives CDR1 MDHEN, CDR2 SYDVKM. V lost 5 bases to trimming and J lost 2 bases, with 20 bases between them. CDR3 in DNA: TGTGCCAGCAGTCAGAGGACTTTCCCCACCTACACAGATACGCAGTATTTT. Translation gives CASSQRTFPTYTDTQYF.

The chain carries TRBV5-4 and TRBJ2-1; D is unresolved. V lost 4 bases, J lost 0 bases, and 14 bases lay in between. This CDR3 is built from 16 residues. Germline assignment: CDR1 SGHNT and CDR2 YYREEE (reference sequence). The CDR3 bases are TGTGCCAGCAGCCAATTTAAAGTGGACTCCTACAATGAGCAGTTCTTC. The encoded protein is CASSQFKVDSYNEQFF.

This clonotype appeared many times. This chain joins TRBV6-1 and TRBJ1-5; 7 bases are a match to TRBD1. Unmatched junction bases numbered 5, after V lost 1 base and J lost 8 bases. CDR3 size: 14 residues. CDR1 is MNHNS, CDR2 SASEGT, per germline. CDR3 sequence: CASSEEGQKEPQHF. DNA for the CDR3: TGTGCCAGCAGTGAAGAGGGACAGAAAGAGCCCCAGCATTTT.

This clonotype was found many times. This chain connects TRBV28 to TRBJ2-1; D is ambiguous. V gave up 8 bases and J gave up 3 bases, with 17 bases separating them. Germline V gives CDR1 MDHEN, CDR2 SYDVKM. The CDR3 totals 15 residues. As DNA, the CDR3 is TGTGCCAGCCTAAAACTTGGGGAAGTCTACAATGAGCAGTTCTTC. It yields the protein CASLKLGEVYNEQFF.

There are many counts of this clonotype. The J gene is TRBJ2-1, the V gene TRBV7-2, with 14 bases lining up with TRBD2. Per germline, CDR1 SGHTA and CDR2 FQGNSA. V was clipped by 5 bases and J by 1 base; unmatched bases: 10. This CDR3 spans 19 amino acids. This chain's CDR3 is CASSHYPGTSGSSYNEQFF. DNA of the CDR3: TGTGCCAGCAGCCATTATCCCGGGACTAGCGGGAGTTCCTACAATGAGCAGTTCTTC.

The gene calls are TRBV24-1 and TRBJ2-2; no definite D call. The CDR3 contains 15 residues. CDR1 is KGHDR, CDR2 SFDVKD, per germline. V was cut by 3 bases and J by 2 bases, with 9 bases left in between. This CDR3 is CATSDATPNTGELFF. CDR3 bases: TGTGCCACCAGTGATGCGACACCAAACACCGGGGAGCTGTTTTTT.

J is TRBJ1-2 and V is TRBV7-9, with D possibly being TRBD1 (6 bases). The CDR3 is 17 amino acids. Germline CDR1 is SEHNR and CDR2 is FQNEAQ (reference sequence). V lost 0 bases to trimming and J lost 6 bases, with 20 bases between them. This chain's CDR3 is CASSLALSGQRAHGYTF. Written as DNA, the CDR3 is TGTGCCAGCAGCTTAGCACTAAGCGGACAGAGGGCGCATGGCTACACCTTC.

In its sample, this clonotype was seen a few times. The J gene is TRBJ2-2, the V gene TRBV7-9; D possibly corresponds to TRBD1 (5 bases). Per germline, CDR1 SEHNR and CDR2 FQNEAQ (reference sequence). CDR3 size: 17 residues. Between the trimmed V and J ends, which lost 7 bases and 3 bases, there was a span of 21 bases. The CDR3 coding sequence is TGTGCCAGCACCAACGTTCGAGGACAAACCGACACCGGGGAGCTGTTTTTT. Its protein is CASTNVRGQTDTGELFF.

This clonotype was recorded at least ten times. This chain connects TRBV15 to TRBJ2-1; tentatively, D is TRBD2 (6 bases). Germline loops: CDR1 LNHNV, CDR2 YYDKDF (reference sequence). Trimming took off 0 bases at V and 6 bases at J, with 15 bases between the two ends. The CDR3 spans 16 residues. The CDR3 DNA reads TGTGCCACCAGCAGAGATCTTGGGGGGAGGTCCAATGAGCAGTTCTTC. Its translation: CATSRDLGGRSNEQFF.

The rearrangement uses TRBV7-2 and TRBJ2-1, with TRBD1 identical over 9 bases. CDR1 is SGHTA and CDR2 is FQGNSA in the germline V gene. The CDR3 is 15 residues long. V lost 8 bases and J lost 3; bases outside the gene matches: 8. CDR3 amino acids: CASEPGDRVYNEQFF. CDR3 in DNA: TGTGCCAGCGAACCCGGGGACAGGGTCTACAATGAGCAGTTCTTC.

The rearrangement uses TRBV7-8 and TRBJ2-2, with 9 bases lining up with TRBD2. V was clipped by 3 bases and J by 6 bases; unmatched bases: 8. The CDR3 has 16 residues. Germline CDR1 and CDR2: SGHVS and FQNEAQ. CDR3: CASSFSGLAHAGELFF. For the CDR3, the DNA is TGTGCCAGCAGCTTCTCGGGACTAGCCCACGCCGGGGAGCTGTTTTTT.

The V gene is TRBV12-3 or TRBV12-4, the J gene TRBJ1-6; D is possibly TRBD1 (5 bases). CDR3 size: 14 residues. The germline V and J ends were trimmed by 6 bases and 8 bases, with 14 bases remaining between them. CDR3 in amino acids: CASSPPGGYSPLHF. DNA of the CDR3: TGTGCCAGCAGCCCTCCGGGGGGGTATTCACCCCTCCACTTT.

The chain combines TRBV7-2 with TRBJ2-2, with 10 bases identical to TRBD2. Per germline, CDR1 SGHTA and CDR2 FQGNSA. The CDR3 spans 15 residues. V was clipped by 4 bases and J by 4 bases; unmatched bases: 3. This CDR3 is CASSSSGSFTGELFF. CDR3 bases: TGTGCCAGCAGCTCTAGCGGGAGTTTCACCGGGGAGCTGTTTTTT.

The rearrangement joins TRBV20-1 to TRBJ1-2; 9 bases are shared with TRBD1. Germline CDR1 reads DFQATT; CDR2 reads SNEGSKA (reference sequence). CDR3 length equals 14 residues. The V segment lost 7 bases and the J segment 3 bases; nucleotides outside the gene matches: 9. The CDR3 region is CSVKGDRVDYGYTF. CDR3 sequence (DNA): TGCAGTGTTAAGGGGGACAGGGTTGACTATGGCTACACCTTC.

This clonotype has ten or more counts. V and J are TRBV15 and TRBJ2-2; 10 nucleotides agree with TRBD2. V shed 0 bases and J 3 bases; nucleotides not matched to a gene: 1. Germline V gene lookup returns CDR1 LNHNV and CDR2 YYDKDF (reference sequence). This CDR3 has 16 residues. Written as DNA, the CDR3 is TGTGCCACCAGCAGAGAAGCGGGAGGGTACACCGGGGAGCTGTTTTTT. Its translation is CATSREAGGYTGELFF.